A single sample is the source of the 27 T cell receptor beta chains below, sequenced in a study of regulatory T cells in long-lasting Graves disease. Sample time point: newly diagnosed GD, antithyroid drugs for less than 3 months. From PBMCs, RNA was extracted and then used to make the TCR library. Library construction for TCR beta used iRepertoire HTBI primers and Arm-PCR of CDR3 regions. Each CDR3 protein gets one entry after TCRdb re-called the multiplex PCR reads with MiXCR. The sample includes approximately 300,000 distinct CDR3 sequences, 15% to 20% of them seen just once. This sample comprised peripheral blood mononuclear cells (PBMCs), obtained at new diagnosis, from a patient treated with antithyroid drugs. Receptors were obtained from a female donor with Graves disease.

The chain links TRBV7-9 to TRBJ1-1; D remains unclear. This CDR3 spans 15 amino acids. Looked up from germline, CDR1 is SEHNR and CDR2 is FQNEAQ (reference sequence). V dropped 3 bases and J dropped 0 bases, with 11 bases sitting between them. CDR3 coding DNA: TGTGCCAGCAGCTTTACAGATCCAATGAACACTGAAGCTTTCTTT. Its protein is CASSFTDPMNTEAFF.

The rearrangement links TRBV7-9 to TRBJ2-7, with 8 bases that match TRBD1. The CDR3 has 15 residues. Germline V gene lookup returns CDR1 SEHNR and CDR2 FQNEAQ (reference sequence). Trimming took 5 bases from V and 0 from J; bases not matched to a gene: 6. Here the CDR3 DNA reads TGTGCCAGCAGCCCGTGGACAGGGCTCTCCTACGAGCAGTACTTC. It codes for CASSPWTGLSYEQYF. The full variable domain, in which reference TRBV7-9 and TRBJ2-7 provide the parts outside the CDR3, is DTGVSQNPRHKITKRGQNVTFRCDPISEHNRLYWYRQTLGQGPEFLTYFQNEAQLEKSRLLSDRFSAERPKGSFSTLEIQRTEQGDSAMYLCASSPWTGLSYEQYFGPGTRLTVT.

This clonotype was seen at least ten times. The chain joins TRBV11-2 to TRBJ1-1; D is perhaps TRBD1 (5 bases). Deletions cut 5 bases from V and 4 bases from J, with 17 bases between. The CDR3 covers 15 residues. Germline CDR1 SGHAT, CDR2 FQNNGV. The CDR3 here is CASSRVTGGGTEAFF. In DNA, the CDR3 is TGTGCCAGCAGCCGGGTAACGGGCGGGGGCACTGAAGCTTTCTTT.

As concerns this clonotype: Given a far larger clone just one base away, this is likely a sequencing read error. This sequence joins TRBV11-1 and TRBJ2-7, with D maybe TRBD2 (6 bases). Germline V gene lookup returns CDR1 SGHAT and CDR2 FQDESV (reference sequence). The CDR3 covers 16 residues. V gave up 2 bases and J gave up 7 bases, with 21 bases separating them. The CDR3, as DNA: TGTGCCAGCAGCTTAATGGGCCTAGCGATTCACAATGAGCAGTACTTC. It specifies CASSLMGLAIHNEQYF.

This clonotype was detected many times. Germline is not matched at one junction end, which may reflect a read error. The rearrangement links TRBV6-1 to TRBJ1-6; D is uncertain. The germline V gene encodes CDR1 MNHNS and CDR2 SASEGT. This CDR3 is built from 16 residues. CDR3 residues: CASSELLGSLSSALHF. The DNA for the CDR3 is TGTGCCAGCAGTGAACTACTGGGGAGTCTGTCTTCAGCCCTCCACTTT.

This clonotype was seen only a few times. The chain has TRBV4-1 and TRBJ2-3; tentatively, D is TRBD1 (7 bases). From germline, CDR1 is MGHRA and CDR2 YSYEKL. With 6 bases removed from V and 7 bases from J, the gap between germline ends came to 23 bases. The CDR3 contains 16 residues. Here the CDR3 DNA reads TGCGCCAGCAGACTCGGACAGGTGGAGGAGGGGAATACGCAGTATTTT. Encoded protein: CASRLGQVEEGNTQYF.

Note on this clonotype: This may come from a read error, since a much larger clone is one base off. The CDR3 does not close with the conserved phenylalanine or tryptophan, likely indicating a read error. The gene calls are TRBV11-3 and TRBJ2-7; no firm D call. Trimming took off 1 base at V and 4 bases at J, with 14 bases between the two ends. Germline CDR1 reads SGHNT; CDR2 reads YENEEA. This CDR3 is 15 amino acids long. The chain's CDR3 is CASSLAPGTGYEQYS. In DNA, the CDR3 is TGTGCCAGCAGCTTAGCTCCGGGTACCGGGTACGAGCAGTACTCC.

This clonotype has a count of ten or more. CDR3 region: CAISPTDNYEQYF. In DNA form, the CDR3 reads TGTGCCATCAGTCCAACAGATAACTACGAGCAGTACTTC. The rearrangement links TRBV10-3 to TRBJ2-7; D not resolved. V lost 5 bases to trimming and J lost 3 bases, with 11 bases between them. Germline CDR1 is ENHRY and CDR2 is SYGVKD. The CDR3 covers 13 residues.

This clonotype was counted at least ten times. The rearrangement uses TRBV12-3 or TRBV12-4 and TRBJ1-6; perhaps TRBD1 as D (5 bases). V was trimmed by 1 base and J by 10 bases, leaving 11 bases between them. This CDR3 has 14 residues. This chain's CDR3 is CASSLEAGTSPLHF. DNA for the CDR3: TGTGCCAGCAGTTTAGAGGCAGGGACCTCACCCCTCCACTTT.

This clonotype was detected many times. The chain uses TRBV28 and TRBJ1-5; D might be TRBD1 (6 bases). V lost 7 bases and J 0 bases, leaving 13 bases between the germline ends. Germline V gene sequence: CDR1 MDHEN, CDR2 SYDVKM. The CDR3 is made up of 15 amino acids. The CDR3, as DNA: TGTGCCAGCAACCGCAGGGGCCGTAGCAATCAGCCCCAGCATTTT. As protein: CASNRRGRSNQPQHF.

The table lists this clonotype with many counts. This rearrangement joins TRBV20-1 to TRBJ2-1, with 8 bases that match TRBD1. The CDR3 runs to 15 residues. With V trimmed by 1 base and J by 1 base, 3 bases remained unmatched. In germline, CDR1 is DFQATT, CDR2 SNEGSKA (reference sequence). CDR3 sequence (DNA): TGCAGTGCTAGAGCCGGGACAGGTTCCTACAATGAGCAGTTCTTC. This sequence encodes CSARAGTGSYNEQFF.

The rearrangement links TRBV12-3 or TRBV12-4 to TRBJ1-5; 9 bases are a match to TRBD1. Trimming cost V 4 bases and J 3 bases; bases outside gene matches: 4. This CDR3 is built from 15 residues. The CDR3: CASSWTGDNNQPQHF. In nucleotides, the CDR3 is TGTGCCAGCAGTTGGACAGGGGATAACAATCAGCCCCAGCATTTT.

Remarks on this clonotype: A much bigger clone sits one base away, suggesting this may be a read error. The rearrangement links TRBV12-3 or TRBV12-4 to TRBJ1-6, with 10 bases lining up with TRBD1. The CDR3 has 15 residues. The CDR3: CPSRTGQGENSPLHF. The CDR3 DNA sequence: TGTCCCAGCAGGACCGGACAGGGGGAGAATTCACCCCTCCACTTT.

This clonotype was recorded only once. A far bigger clonotype differs at one base, so this is likely a read error. The rearrangement joins TRBV11-2 to TRBJ2-3; tentative D call: TRBD1 (5 bases). V shed 5 bases and J shed 3 bases, with 12 bases lying between them. This CDR3 comprises 14 residues. The germline CDR1 and CDR2 sequences are SGHAT and FQNNGV. The DNA for the CDR3 is TGTGCCAGCAGCCCCGGACACGCGACAGATACGCAGTATTTT. This sequence encodes CASSPGHATDTQYF.

This chain joins TRBV20-1 and TRBJ2-5; perhaps TRBD2 as D (7 bases). The germline V gene encodes CDR1 DFQATT and CDR2 SNEGSKA (reference sequence). The CDR3 loop spans 13 amino acids. V shed 6 bases and J shed 4 bases, with 15 bases lying between them. The chain's CDR3 is CSAGRGAGETQYF. CDR3 coding DNA: TGCAGTGCCGGCCGGGGGGCCGGAGAGACCCAGTACTTC.

The chain has TRBV28 and TRBJ1-5, with unresolved D. Between the trimmed V and J ends, which lost 6 bases and 1 base, there was a span of 16 bases. Germline V gene lookup returns CDR1 MDHEN and CDR2 SYDVKM. The CDR3 totals 16 residues. CDR3 DNA: TGTGCCAGCAGGGTCGGCTGGGGTGGAAGCAATCAGCCCCAGCATTTT. Its translation: CASRVGWGGSNQPQHF.

This clonotype has a count of ten or more. The chain is built from TRBV11-2 and TRBJ2-2, with D possibly being TRBD2 (6 bases). The CDR3 has 15 residues. Trimming stripped 1 base from V and 5 bases from J, with 11 bases between. Germline values: CDR1 SGHAT, CDR2 FQNNGV. In nucleotides, the CDR3 is TGTGCCAGCAGCTTAGGGAGGGAAAGGACCGGGGAGCTGTTTTTT. Translated: CASSLGRERTGELFF.

This clonotype was observed at least ten times. The chain joins TRBV28 to TRBJ2-3, with TRBD2 as a possible D gene (6 bases). V shed 2 bases and J shed 3 bases, with 9 bases lying between them. Germline values: CDR1 MDHEN, CDR2 SYDVKM. The CDR3 is made up of 14 amino acids. The CDR3 DNA reads TGTGCCAGCAGTTTAGGGGCGGGGACAGATACGCAGTATTTT. It yields the protein CASSLGAGTDTQYF.

The rearrangement joins TRBV19 to TRBJ1-5, with 8 bases aligning to TRBD1. This CDR3 has 17 residues. The trim removed 5 bases at V and 3 bases at J, leaving 12 bases unmatched. Germline CDR1 is LNHDA and CDR2 is SQIVND (reference sequence). The CDR3 coding sequence is TGTGCCAGTAGTGGGAAGGGCGGGACAGGCCTCAATCAGCCCCAGCATTTT. Protein product: CASSGKGGTGLNQPQHF. Full variable domain (remainder filled in from reference TRBV19 and TRBJ1-5): DGGITQSPKYLFRKEGQNVTLSCEQNLNHDAMYWYRQDPGQGLRLIYYSQIVNDFQKGDIAEGYSVSREKKESFPLTVTSAQKNPTAFYLCASSGKGGTGLNQPQHFGDGTRLSIL.

This clonotype was observed many times. This chain connects TRBV20-1 to TRBJ2-7; 9 bases align to TRBD2. J was trimmed by 0 bases and V by 1 base; bases with no gene match: 4. This CDR3 has 15 amino acids. From germline, CDR1 is DFQATT and CDR2 SNEGSKA (reference sequence). The CDR3 region is CSARAASGASYEQYF. Written as DNA, the CDR3 is TGCAGTGCTAGAGCGGCTAGCGGGGCCTCCTACGAGCAGTACTTC.

This clonotype has at least ten counts. The rearrangement links TRBV10-3 to TRBJ2-7, with D possibly matching TRBD1 (6 bases). Germline lookup yields CDR1 ENHRY and CDR2 SYGVKD. V gave up 4 bases and J gave up 2 bases, with 15 bases separating them. The CDR3 extends over 15 amino acids. The CDR3 region has the DNA TGTGCCATCAGTGGAGGGACACCGGCCCCCTACGAGCAGTACTTC. It encodes CAISGGTPAPYEQYF.

The CDR3 DNA is TGTGCCACCAGCAGACTACCGGGACTAGCGGGAGCAGATACGCAGTATTTT. It yields the protein CATSRLPGLAGADTQYF. The chain combines TRBV15 with TRBJ2-3, with 14 positions matching TRBD2. There are 17 residues in the CDR3. Germline V CDR1 and CDR2: LNHNV, YYDKDF (reference sequence). V shed 2 bases and J 4 bases; nucleotides not matched to a gene: 5.

This clonotype came up many times. This chain uses TRBV20-1 with TRBJ2-3; the D gene is possibly TRBD2 (6 bases). The CDR3 runs 12 residues. CDR1 is DFQATT and CDR2 is SNEGSKA in the germline V gene (reference sequence). Trimming left V 6 bases short and J 2 bases short, with 9 bases between. The CDR3 region has the DNA TGCAGTGCGGGAGGTACCACAGATACGCAGTATTTT. It specifies CSAGGTTDTQYF.

The chain has TRBV28 and TRBJ2-1, with 14 bases aligning to TRBD2. The V gene end was trimmed by 5 bases and the J gene end by 9 bases; junction bases not matched to a gene: 9. Per germline, CDR1 MDHEN and CDR2 SYDVKM. This CDR3 comprises 16 residues. CDR3: CASSELTSGRVGEQFF. The CDR3 DNA reads as TGTGCCAGCAGTGAGCTGACTAGCGGGAGGGTGGGTGAGCAGTTCTTC.

This clonotype was seen ten or more times. The chain uses TRBV7-2 and TRBJ1-2, with D perhaps matching TRBD1 (5 bases). The germline V gene encodes CDR1 SGHTA and CDR2 FQGNSA. V gave up 1 base and J gave up 1 base, with 10 bases separating them. This CDR3 has 15 amino acids. The CDR3 sequence: CASSLERGINYGYTF. The CDR3 DNA follows: TGTGCCAGCAGCTTAGAACGGGGCATTAACTATGGCTACACCTTC.

This clonotype was detected ten times or more. The chain has TRBV12-3 or TRBV12-4 and TRBJ1-2; TRBD1 aligns across 9 bases. Trimming at V came to 5 bases and at J to 4 bases, leaving 5 bases not matched to a gene. The CDR3 runs 14 residues. CDR3 in DNA: TGTGCCAGCAGTGAGGACAGGGGCGGCTATGGCTACACCTTC. Its protein product is CASSEDRGGYGYTF.

This clonotype has only a few counts. The J gene is TRBJ2-1, the V gene TRBV28; perhaps TRBD2 as D (5 bases). Germline V lookup: CDR1 MDHEN, CDR2 SYDVKM. V was trimmed by 2 bases and J by 4 bases, leaving 15 bases between them. The CDR3 runs to 16 residues. This CDR3 reads CASSLESGLEYNEQFF. CDR3 sequence (DNA): TGTGCCAGCAGTTTAGAGTCCGGACTGGAGTACAATGAGCAGTTCTTC.